The 15 T cell receptor beta chains below come from one sample, sequenced in a study of cytomegalovirus exposure and HLA in healthy donors. The PCR used 60 Vbeta and 13 Jbeta primers. Method: immunoSEQ multiplex PCR; TCRdb's copy keeps in-frame clones and lacks some. The table includes about 130,000 clones, over 60% detected once. The material sequenced was PBMCs. Source of these receptors: a man aged 40-50 years in good health and CMV-seronegative.

CDR3 coding DNA: TGTGCCACCAGCAGATCTAGCGGATTGAACACTGAAGCTTTCTTT. Protein product: CATSRSSGLNTEAFF. The chain carries TRBV15 and TRBJ1-1; no definite D call. Germline-derived CDR1 and CDR2 are LNHNV and YYDKDF (reference sequence). V lost 2 bases, J lost 0 bases, and 10 bases lay in between. The CDR3 has 15 residues.

V is TRBV12-5 and J is TRBJ1-1; possible D gene TRBD1, 5 bases. Per the germline V gene, CDR1 is LGHNT and CDR2 is FRNRAP. The CDR3 covers 11 residues. V was cut by 3 bases and J by 10 bases, with 9 bases left in between. CDR3 sequence (DNA): TGTGCTAGTGGTTTCGGAAGGGGAGCTTTCTTT. Its protein is CASGFGRGAFF.

The V gene is TRBV30, the J gene TRBJ1-6; 7 bases fit TRBD1. The V gene's germline CDR1 is GTSNPN and CDR2 SVGIG (reference sequence). Losses at the gene ends were 1 base for V and 6 bases for J; bases not matched to a gene: 6. The CDR3 is 15 amino acids. In nucleotides, the CDR3 is TGTGCCTGGAGTGCAGGGGGAATTTTTAATTCACCCCTCCACTTT. It codes for CAWSAGGIFNSPLHF.

J is TRBJ1-2 and V is TRBV10-1, with D perhaps matching TRBD1 (5 bases). The V and J ends lost 9 bases and 0 bases respectively, with 20 bases between them. CDR3 length: 16 residues. Germline CDR1 is WNHNN and CDR2 is SYGVQD (reference sequence). CDR3 nucleotides: TGCGCCAGGACTCTGCCGGGGGGAGCCGCTAACTATGGCTACACCTTC. This gives the protein CARTLPGGAANYGYTF.

The rearrangement joins TRBV7-2 to TRBJ1-1; D unclear. Trimming shortened V by 1 base and J by 0 bases, and 9 bases separated the two germline ends. The CDR3 runs 15 residues. Germline CDR1 SGHTA, CDR2 FQGNSA. The CDR3 bases are TGTGCCAGCAGCTTAGTGGACGGGGTGAACACTGAAGCTTTCTTT. Translation gives CASSLVDGVNTEAFF.

The V and J genes are TRBV4-1 and TRBJ2-3, with D maybe TRBD2 (6 bases). Per the germline V gene, CDR1 is MGHRA and CDR2 is YSYEKL. This CDR3 has 15 amino acids. V lost 1 base and J 4 bases, leaving 12 bases between the germline ends. DNA for the CDR3: TGCGCCAGCAGCCAAGGAGGAGGGCTTTCAGATACGCAGTATTTT. Translated: CASSQGGGLSDTQYF.

The CDR3 region has the DNA TGCGCCAGCAGCCAAGAGACTAGGTCCCACAATGAGCAGTTCTTC. The encoded protein is CASSQETRSHNEQFF. This chain uses TRBV4-3 with TRBJ2-1; possible D gene TRBD2, 6 bases. V was shortened by 0 bases and J by 5 bases, with 11 bases between the two germline ends. The CDR3 covers 15 residues. CDR1 is LGHNA, CDR2 YSLEER, per germline.

This chain joins TRBV7-6 and TRBJ1-3; D is unresolved. The CDR3 runs to 16 residues. The germline CDR1 and CDR2 sequences are SGHVS and FNYEAQ. The V gene lost 5 bases and the J gene lost 2 bases, with 16 bases spanning the gap. The CDR3 nucleotides are TGTGCCAGCAGCAATAGCGTGGGGTTTGCTGGAAACACCATATATTTT. It translates to CASSNSVGFAGNTIYF.

The chain joins TRBV18 to TRBJ2-7; TRBD2 aligns across 7 bases. CDR3 length: 15 amino acids. From germline, CDR1 is KGHSH and CDR2 LQKENI. The junction had 9 bases not matched to a gene; V was cut back by 2 bases and J by 5 bases. Here the CDR3 reads CASSPKLALIDEQYF. The CDR3 region has the DNA TGTGCCAGCTCACCAAAACTAGCGTTAATCGACGAGCAGTACTTC.

The genes are TRBV5-1 and TRBJ1-1, with D unclear. The CDR3 contains 15 residues. CDR1 is SGHRS and CDR2 is YFSETQ in the germline V gene. Trimming pared 4 bases from V and 1 base from J, leaving 14 bases between. The CDR3 DNA reads TGCGCCAGCAGCGCCCCCGCGGGTCCGAACACTGAAGCTTTCTTT. This gives the protein CASSAPAGPNTEAFF. Filled out from reference TRBV5-1 and TRBJ1-1, the complete variable domain reads KAGVTQTPRYLIKTRGQQVTLSCSPISGHRSVSWYQQTPGQGLQFLFEYFSETQRNKGNFPGRFSGRQFSNSRSEMNVSTLELGDSALYLCASSAPAGPNTEAFFGQGTRLTVV.

The chain combines TRBV4-3 with TRBJ2-7; 11 bases agree with TRBD2. Trimming removed 0 bases from V and 6 bases from J; junction bases left unmatched: 4. The length of the CDR3 is 15 residues. The germline V gene encodes CDR1 LGHNA and CDR2 YSLEER. The CDR3 loop is CASSQEALAGGEQYF. CDR3 sequence (DNA): TGCGCCAGCAGCCAAGAGGCCCTAGCGGGAGGCGAGCAGTACTTC.

The chain links TRBV2 to TRBJ2-3; perhaps TRBD2 as D (6 bases). This CDR3 region has 16 residues. The V end lost 3 bases, the J end lost 1 base, and 14 bases lay between the germline ends. Germline CDR1 reads SNHLY; CDR2 reads FYNNEI. The CDR3 loop reads CASSEGLHPRTDTQYF. The CDR3 bases are TGTGCCAGCAGTGAGGGACTTCACCCTCGCACAGATACGCAGTATTTT.

Concerning this clone: The junction differs from germline at one of its ends, possibly a read error. Here the CDR3 DNA reads TGTGCCAGCCGCTTGGGGGCACCCCCCTCCCACGAGCAGTACTTC. This translates into CASRLGAPPSHEQYF. The rearrangement uses TRBV6-1 and TRBJ2-7, with a possible D match to TRBD1 (6 bases). The CDR3 contains 15 residues. CDR1 is MNHNS and CDR2 is SASEGT in the germline V gene.

This clone was observed a single time. The rearrangement links TRBV5-1 to TRBJ1-5; 8 positions agree with TRBD1. The V and J ends lost 0 bases and 1 base, in that order; junction bases with no gene match: 3. This CDR3 is built from 16 residues. Germline V gene data show CDR1 as SGHRS and CDR2 as YFSETQ. CDR3 loop: CASSLVAGGSNQPQHF. Written as DNA, the CDR3 is TGCGCCAGCAGCTTGGTAGCAGGGGGCAGCAATCAGCCCCAGCATTTT.

The CDR3 DNA sequence: TGTGCCAGCAGCCGCCCCCCGGGACAGGGAAAGTACGAGCAGTACTTC. Its protein is CASSRPPGQGKYEQYF. The J gene is TRBJ2-7, the V gene TRBV6-6, with TRBD1 matching 9 bases. The V gene end was trimmed by 6 bases and the J gene end by 4 bases; junction bases not matched to a gene: 13. Germline CDR1 is MNHNY and CDR2 is SVGAGI (reference sequence). The CDR3 sequence is 16 residues long.